This TCR beta chain is drawn from a study of T cells after yellow fever vaccination. Study outcomes and limitations: Subsequent booster samples again held most clones from primary vaccination (roughly 96% CD4, 85% to 90% CD8).

The V and J ends lost 2 bases and 7 bases, in that order; junction bases with no gene match: 6. CDR3 length: 14 amino acids. Germline V gene sequence: CDR1 DFQATT, CDR2 SNEGSKA (reference sequence). This clonotype has a handful of counts. Its target is unknown. Making TCR cDNA involved 5'RACE template switching, which added UMIs and a universal primer site. TCRdb itself ran the 5' RACE reads through MiXCR, one entry per CDR3 protein. The table shows hundreds of thousands of distinct CDR3 sequences, with roughly an eighth occurring only once. This TCR was recovered from a man aged 30 to 39 who received the YFV17D yellow fever vaccine. The specimen comprised PBMCs, sampled on the day of the yellow fever booster vaccination. The chain uses TRBV20-1 and TRBJ2-3, with 10 bases that match TRBD2. The CDR3 bases are TGCAGTGCTAGAACTAGCGGGATGGGGAATACGCAGTATTTT. The encoded protein is CSARTSGMGNTQYF.